The 15 T cell receptor beta chains presented below share a single source sample, sequenced in a study of CD8 T cells in Susac syndrome. With random hexamers, reverse transcription was performed on about 0.5 to 1 ug of RNA. TCRdb called the immunoSEQ multiplex PCR reads again in MiXCR, with one record for every CDR3 protein. The table lists some 100,000 distinct CDR3 sequences, 80% to 95% of them singletons, with around 0.12% in the top ten. The sample comprised CD8+ T cells from PBMCs. These receptors were collected from a human donor in good health.

CDR3 DNA sequence: TGTGCCAGCAGCTCCCAAGCGGTTGGGGAGACCCAGTACTTC. The encoded protein is CASSSQAVGETQYF. The rearrangement links TRBV7-2 to TRBJ2-5; D perhaps matches TRBD2 (5 bases). Between the trimmed V and J ends, which lost 4 bases and 5 bases, there was a span of 14 bases. The V gene's germline CDR1 is SGHTA and CDR2 FQGNSA. The CDR3 is 14 amino acids.

V usage is TRBV20-1 and J usage is TRBJ2-2; tentative D call: TRBD2 (6 bases). The CDR3 runs 18 residues. CDR1 is DFQATT, CDR2 SNEGSKA, per germline (reference sequence). Trimming left V 0 bases short and J 0 bases short, with 17 bases between. DNA for the CDR3: TGCAGTGCTAGAGATCGATCAGTGGGACTTCCGAACACCGGGGAGCTGTTTTTT. Translating gives CSARDRSVGLPNTGELFF.

This chain connects TRBV5-5 to TRBJ1-1; TRBD1 is a possible D gene (5 bases). V was cut by 2 bases and J by 1 base, with 12 bases left in between. Germline CDR1 SGHKS, CDR2 YYEKEE (reference sequence). The CDR3 has 15 amino acids. CDR3 amino acids: CASSLARGPNTEAFF. CDR3 coding DNA: TGTGCCAGCAGCTTAGCTAGGGGACCGAACACTGAAGCTTTCTTT. Complete variable domain (other parts from reference TRBV5-5 and TRBJ1-1): DAGVTQSPTHLIKTRGQQVTLRCSPISGHKSVSWYQQVLGQGPQFIFQYYEKEERGRGNFPDRFSARQFPNYSSELNVNALLLGDSALYLCASSLARGPNTEAFFGQGTRLTVV.

This clonotype has a single count. The chain combines TRBV27 with TRBJ2-1; D uncertain. The CDR3 sequence is 12 residues long. Germline V lookup: CDR1 MNHEY, CDR2 SMNVEV (reference sequence). The V gene lost 3 bases and the J gene lost 9 bases, with 9 bases spanning the gap. The CDR3 reads CASSFFNSEQFF. Here the CDR3 DNA reads TGTGCCAGCAGTTTTTTTAATTCTGAGCAGTTCTTC.

V usage is TRBV5-1 and J usage is TRBJ1-2, with D maybe TRBD1 (5 bases). CDR1 is SGHRS and CDR2 is YFSETQ in the germline V gene. The CDR3 extends over 12 amino acids. Trimming took 8 bases from V and 6 from J, leaving 14 bases between them. The CDR3: CASTKRGDGYTF. The CDR3 DNA sequence: TGCGCCAGTACCAAAAGAGGGGATGGCTACACCTTC.

The chain links TRBV4-3 to TRBJ2-5, with TRBD1 matching over 8 bases. Trimming removed 0 bases from V and 1 base from J; junction bases left unmatched: 4. Germline CDR1 and CDR2: LGHNA and YSLEER. This CDR3 has 16 residues. This CDR3 is CASSQDLGQAQETQYF. The CDR3, as DNA: TGCGCCAGCAGCCAAGATTTGGGACAGGCCCAAGAGACCCAGTACTTC.

Notes on this clonotype: The junction differs from germline at one of its ends, possibly a read error. The chain has TRBV19 and TRBJ2-2, with TRBD1 matching over 10 bases. CDR1 is LNHDA and CDR2 is SQIVND in the germline V gene (reference sequence). The CDR3 loop spans 17 amino acids. Written as DNA, the CDR3 is TGTGCCAGTAGTAACCGGGACAGGGGAACGAAAACCGGGGAGCTGTTTTTT. This gives the protein CASSNRDRGTKTGELFF.

The gene calls are TRBV7-9 and TRBJ1-4; D not certain. This CDR3 is built from 14 residues. Per the germline V gene, CDR1 is SEHNR and CDR2 is FQNEAQ (reference sequence). V was clipped by 3 bases and J by 5 bases, with 10 bases between them. This CDR3 reads CASSFTQENEKLFF. The CDR3 bases are TGTGCCAGCAGCTTTACCCAGGAAAATGAAAAACTGTTTTTT.

V usage is TRBV29-1 and J usage is TRBJ2-1; TRBD1 matches at 8 bases. The V and J ends lost 2 bases and 5 bases, in that order; junction bases with no gene match: 5. The CDR3 is 14 amino acids. Germline CDR1 reads SQVTM; CDR2 reads ANQGSEA. This CDR3 is CSVEQGARNNEQFF. The CDR3 region has the DNA TGCAGCGTTGAACAGGGGGCGAGGAACAATGAGCAGTTCTTC.

The V gene is TRBV6-5, the J gene TRBJ2-1; 7 bases fit TRBD1. After removal of 8 bases from V and 0 bases from J, the junction contained 4 bases not matched to a gene. This CDR3 comprises 14 residues. Germline V CDR1 and CDR2: MNHEY, SVGAGI. The CDR3 DNA follows: TGTGCCAGCTCCGACAGGGCCTCCTACAATGAGCAGTTCTTC. Translation: CASSDRASYNEQFF.

V usage is TRBV6-1 and J usage is TRBJ1-6, with 7 bases aligning to TRBD1. V shed 6 bases, J shed 0 bases, and the junction held 11 bases outside the gene matches. Germline V CDR1 and CDR2: MNHNS, SASEGT. The CDR3 runs to 18 residues. Here the CDR3 reads CASRRDRDASSYNSPLHF. For the CDR3, the DNA is TGTGCCAGCAGACGCGACAGGGATGCGAGCTCCTATAATTCACCCCTCCACTTT.

This clonotype was detected only once. The rearrangement joins TRBV5-4 to TRBJ2-6; D perhaps matches TRBD2 (5 bases). Trimming cost V 3 bases and J 1 base, with 8 bases left between them. CDR1 is SGHNT, CDR2 YYREEE, per germline (reference sequence). CDR3 length: 15 amino acids. This chain's CDR3 is CASSSRESGANVLTF. The CDR3 DNA reads TGTGCCAGCAGCTCCCGGGAATCTGGGGCCAACGTCCTGACTTTC.

The chain carries TRBV6-2 or TRBV6-3 and TRBJ1-5; D uncertain. The CDR3 has 17 amino acids. In germline, CDR1 is MNHEY, CDR2 SVGEGT. Trimming removed 1 base from V and 0 bases from J, with 13 bases in between. CDR3 in DNA: TGTGCCAGCAGTTACTTCGCTTTGGCCAGTAGCAATCAGCCCCAGCATTTT. It specifies CASSYFALASSNQPQHF.

The V call is TRBV10-3, the J call TRBJ2-7, with 8 nucleotides matching TRBD2. V trimming: 7 bases; J trimming: 0 bases; junction bases outside the gene matches: 8. The CDR3 runs to 15 residues. Germline V gene lookup returns CDR1 ENHRY and CDR2 SYGVKD. The CDR3 region has the DNA TGTGCCATCACTCCGGGCGGGGGGAGCTCCTACGAGCAGTACTTC. As protein: CAITPGGGSSYEQYF.

The CDR3 nucleotides read TGTGCCAGTAGTGTTCAGGGAGTGAACACTGAAGCTTTCTTT. This sequence encodes CASSVQGVNTEAFF. The chain uses TRBV19 and TRBJ1-1; a weak D match, TRBD1 (5 bases). The length of the CDR3 is 14 residues. Trimming cost V 5 bases and J 0 bases, with 10 bases left between them. Germline values: CDR1 LNHDA, CDR2 SQIVND (reference sequence).